The 14 T cell receptor beta chains listed next were all sequenced from one sample in a study of control samples from healthy donors and cancer patients. Using immunoSEQ multiplex PCR, the repertoire was profiled, and TCRdb retains in-frame clones only, with some absent. Of more than 95,000 clones listed, about 94% were seen once; the top ten hold 2.6%. The sequencing sample was made of blood. The source of these receptors is a man in his thirties or forties in good health.

J is TRBJ2-2 and V is TRBV7-3; D may be TRBD1 (5 bases). The V end lost 2 bases, the J end lost 5 bases, and 15 bases lay between the germline ends. Per germline, CDR1 SGHTA and CDR2 FQGTGA. The CDR3 is 16 amino acids. CDR3: CASSLGQGSSTGELFF. The CDR3 region has the DNA TGTGCCAGCAGCTTAGGCCAGGGAAGTTCGACCGGGGAGCTGTTTTTT.

V is TRBV19 and J is TRBJ1-1; 8 bases map to TRBD1. This CDR3 contains 16 residues. Germline V gene lookup returns CDR1 LNHDA and CDR2 SQIVND (reference sequence). The V segment lost 5 bases and the J segment 0 bases; nucleotides outside the gene matches: 8. CDR3 DNA: TGTGCCAGTAGTGGACGACAGGGGCGGTTGAACACTGAAGCTTTCTTT. Translated: CASSGRQGRLNTEAFF. Looking up the rest from reference TRBV19 and TRBJ1-1 gives the full variable domain: DGGITQSPKYLFRKEGQNVTLSCEQNLNHDAMYWYRQDPGQGLRLIYYSQIVNDFQKGDIAEGYSVSREKKESFPLTVTSAQKNPTAFYLCASSGRQGRLNTEAFFGQGTRLTVV.

The rearrangement uses TRBV30 and TRBJ1-2; 11 bases match TRBD1. V lost 0 bases to trimming and J lost 7 bases; unmatched junction nucleotides: 7. Germline CDR1 is GTSNPN and CDR2 is SVGIG (reference sequence). The CDR3 sequence is 15 residues long. DNA of the CDR3: TGTGCCTGGAGTGTTACCGGACAGGGGGCGCGTGGCTACACCTTC. Protein product: CAWSVTGQGARGYTF.

V is TRBV30 and J is TRBJ2-1, with D possibly matching TRBD2 (5 bases). CDR1 and CDR2 (germline): GTSNPN, SVGIG (reference sequence). CDR3 length: 13 residues. V was cut by 5 bases and J by 5 bases, with 13 bases left in between. DNA of the CDR3: TGTGCCTGGGGCGGGCAGAACCACAATGAGCAGTTCTTC. It specifies CAWGGQNHNEQFF.

This clone was found once. This rearrangement joins TRBV19 to TRBJ1-3; perhaps TRBD1 as D (6 bases). Deletions cut 3 bases from V and 0 bases from J, with 9 bases between. CDR1 and CDR2 from the germline V gene are LNHDA and SQIVND (reference sequence). The CDR3 is made up of 15 amino acids. In DNA form, the CDR3 reads TGTGCCAGTAGTATTACAGGGAGCTCTGGAAACACCATATATTTT. Amino acids: CASSITGSSGNTIYF.

V is TRBV9 and J is TRBJ2-3, with unresolved D. This CDR3 spans 11 amino acids. The V end lost 3 bases, the J end lost 4 bases, and 3 bases lay between the germline ends. Germline CDR1 reads SGDLS; CDR2 reads YYNGEE. The CDR3 DNA is TGTGCCAGCAGCGCTGCAGATACGCAGTATTTT. As protein: CASSAADTQYF.

The chain links TRBV30 to TRBJ2-5; TRBD1 or TRBD2 may be the D gene (5 bases each). V lost 3 bases, J lost 0 bases, and 14 bases lay in between. Germline assignment: CDR1 GTSNPN and CDR2 SVGIG (reference sequence). The CDR3 runs to 15 residues. CDR3 sequence reads: CAWSGDGLYQETQYF. The CDR3 DNA reads TGTGCCTGGAGCGGGGACGGCTTATACCAAGAGACCCAGTACTTC.

V usage is TRBV24-1 and J usage is TRBJ2-3; 9 nucleotides agree with TRBD2. In germline, CDR1 is KGHDR, CDR2 SFDVKD. This CDR3 has 16 amino acids. The V segment lost 7 bases and the J segment 3 bases; nucleotides outside the gene matches: 10. CDR3 loop: CATSHPSGVRTDTQYF. For the CDR3, the DNA is TGTGCCACCAGCCATCCTAGCGGGGTCCGAACAGATACGCAGTATTTT.

The CDR3 nucleotides read TGTACCTATGGGGGGAGCACTGATGAGCAGTTCTTC. As protein: CTYGGSTDEQFF. The rearrangement joins TRBV12-3 or TRBV12-4 to TRBJ2-1; possibly TRBD2 for D (6 bases). The CDR3 is made up of 12 amino acids.

The V call is TRBV2, the J call TRBJ1-1; 9 bases agree with TRBD1. V was clipped by 5 bases and J by 10 bases; unmatched bases: 8. Germline assignment: CDR1 SNHLY and CDR2 FYNNEI. This CDR3 has 13 residues. CDR3 sequence (DNA): TGTGCCAGCAGTACAACAGGGGGCGAAAGAGCTTTCTTT. As protein: CASSTTGGERAFF.

The J gene is TRBJ1-2, the V gene TRBV7-7; TRBD1 is a possible D gene (5 bases). Germline CDR1 SSHAT, CDR2 FNYEAQ (reference sequence). Trimming took 1 base from V and 8 from J, leaving 26 bases between them. The CDR3 length is 18 residues. The CDR3 DNA reads TGTGCCAGCAGCTTAGATCGGTGCAGGGAATCTCCGGTAAGAGGCTACACCTTC. This gives the protein CASSLDRCRESPVRGYTF.

This rearrangement joins TRBV9 to TRBJ2-1; 8 bases are shared with TRBD1. Per the germline V gene, CDR1 is SGDLS and CDR2 is YYNGEE. The CDR3 loop spans 14 amino acids. V shed 3 bases and J 9 bases; nucleotides not matched to a gene: 8. CDR3 amino acids: CASSAQGALGEQFF. CDR3 coding DNA: TGTGCCAGCAGCGCCCAGGGGGCGCTAGGTGAGCAGTTCTTC.

This clone occurred once. DNA of the CDR3: TGTGCCAGCAGCTCCGTCGGAGATACGCAGTATTTT. It is translated as CASSSVGDTQYF. The V gene is TRBV5-6, the J gene TRBJ2-3; D remains ambiguous. This CDR3 contains 12 residues. V dropped 3 bases and J dropped 5 bases, with 7 bases sitting between them. CDR1 SGHDT and CDR2 YYEEEE come from the germline V gene.

The chain uses TRBV19 and TRBJ2-7; the match to TRBD1 covers 8 bases. Germline CDR1 reads LNHDA; CDR2 reads SQIVND (reference sequence). V was pared by 1 base and J by 6 bases, with 2 bases of the junction left unmatched. The length of the CDR3 is 13 residues. In DNA, the CDR3 is TGTGCCAGTAGTATAGCAGGGGGCTTCGAGCAGTACTTC. Translation gives CASSIAGGFEQYF.